This TCR beta chain was obtained from a study of cytomegalovirus exposure and HLA in healthy donors. Study results and caveats: HLA alleles were associated with 15,000 to 20,000 TCR beta sequences in a later analysis at 0.05 false discovery rate.

Concerning this clone itself: Antigen: not known. Other DNA sequences in the same sample also yield this CDR3.

The PCR ran on 60 Vbeta and 13 Jbeta primers. TCRdb's table, derived via immunoSEQ multiplex PCR, lists solely in-frame clones and lacks some. The data hold 150,000 to 200,000 clones, with 70% to 80% observed a single time. Germline V gene data show CDR1 as SGDLS and CDR2 as YYNGEE. V shed 0 bases and J 4 bases; nucleotides not matched to a gene: 1. This CDR3 comprises 14 residues. V gene TRBV9 combines with J gene TRBJ2-7, with TRBD1 matching over 10 bases. This clonotype originated in a young man in good health and CMV-seropositive. Input material: PBMCs. The DNA of the CDR3 is TGTGCCAGCAGCGTAGGGGACAGGGGATACGAGCAGTACTTC. This gives the protein CASSVGDRGYEQYF.